In its sample, the clone carrying this T cell receptor (beta chain) was seen many times. The record originates from a study of read filtering for tumor transcriptome and immune sequencing. Study overall: By R-ISS, stages I, II and III held around 8, 15 and 7 patients. After DNase treatment, RNA was made into whole-transcriptome libraries.

This library used around 400 ng RNA and molecular barcoded adaptors spanning alpha/delta and beta/gamma chains. From the reads, TCRdb called clonotypes with MiXCR, one entry per CDR3 protein. Among around 35,000 distinct CDR3 sequences listed, roughly an eighth were seen once. This CDR3 region has 17 residues. V was cut by 0 bases and J by 1 base, with 16 bases left in between. The germline CDR1 and CDR2 sequences are SGHNT and YYREEE (reference sequence). Sampling of bone marrow took place during active disease in every patient. The receptor comes from a donor aged 40 or over with multiple myeloma. Sequences were obtained from a population of CD138-negative cells sorted from bone marrow. V is TRBV5-4 and J is TRBJ2-5, with D possibly called TRBD1 or TRBD2 (5 bases each). CDR3 DNA sequence: TGTGCCAGCAGCTTGGGGACATCCTCGGCGGGCCAAGAGACCCAGTACTTC. Residues: CASSLGTSSAGQETQYF.